This T cell receptor beta chain was profiled in a study of blood T cell repertoires in COVID-19. Participants had their cohort set by participant-reported clinical history. In Cohort 3, a recovered donor had either two negative PCRs, clearance, or symptom resolution. Original analysis: The assay estimated nucleated cells by amplifying reference gene primers. The assay was immunoSEQ multiplex PCR, and TCRdb's table has in-frame clones only and misses some. V and J calls and clone size are as listed in that table; D and trimming were resolved from the DNA. The data contain 150,000 to 200,000 clones, more than 65% of them singletons. The CDR3 runs 14 residues. The V gene's germline CDR1 is SEHNR and CDR2 FQNEAQ (reference sequence). Trimming shortened V by 1 base and J by 3 bases, and 10 bases separated the two germline ends.

The sequenced material came from PBMCs or T cells enriched from blood (not recorded which). This chain joins TRBV7-9 and TRBJ2-7, with no clear D. This clonotype was obtained from a man aged 45-60 years who had recovered from COVID-19. The CDR3 loop reads CASSLDWQYYEQYF. The CDR3 DNA reads TGTGCCAGCAGCTTAGATTGGCAGTACTACGAGCAGTACTTC. Full variable domain (rest looked up from reference TRBV7-9 and TRBJ2-7): DTGVSQNPRHKITKRGQNVTFRCDPISEHNRLYWYRQTLGQGPEFLTYFQNEAQLEKSRLLSDRFSAERPKGSFSTLEIQRTEQGDSAMYLCASSLDWQYYEQYFGPGTRLTVT.